This T cell receptor (beta chain) was sequenced for a study of response to subunit inactivated influenza vaccine. Study-level findings and limits: With each seasonal influenza vaccination, the authors suggested, few new T cells are recruited.

Notes on this clonotype: What it binds is unknown.

TCRdb reanalysed the RT-PCR reads using MiXCR and keeps one entry per CDR3 protein. Of 150,000 to 200,000 distinct CDR3 sequences detected, around 9% appear once; the ten largest clones hold 9.5% to 13%. The CDR3 runs to 15 residues. CDR1 is LGHNA and CDR2 is YNFKEQ in the germline V gene. Trimming pared 4 bases from V and 7 bases from J, leaving 16 bases between. The TCR sequence derives from a man aged 50 or older who received an inactivated influenza vaccine. The sequenced sample was non-naive T cells sorted from PBMCs, obtained on the day of vaccination. The chain combines TRBV4-2 with TRBJ1-4; a possible D gene is TRBD1 (5 bases). The DNA of the CDR3 is TGTGCCAGCAGCCGGGGACGGGCTGAAGGTGAAAAACTGTTTTTT. This sequence encodes CASSRGRAEGEKLFF.